The clone carrying this T cell receptor (beta chain) was seen a few times. One end of the junction varies from germline; a read error may be responsible. This sample was taken from a study of T-cell reconstitution after alpha-beta-depleted transplantation in children. Unique molecular identifiers were used in preparing the TCRbeta library. From the PCR reads, TCRdb called clonotypes with MiXCR, one entry per CDR3 protein. Among about 360,000 distinct CDR3 sequences listed, more than 10% were seen once. This TCR was sampled from a human donor who donated a stem cell graft to a child with Fanconi anemia. Sequenced here: PBMCs, sampled from the stem cell graft.

DNA for the CDR3: TGTGCCAGCAGCTTAGGAGGGACCTATTATTCACCCCTCCACTTT. Translating gives CASSLGGTYYSPLHF. The chain is built from TRBV7-2 and TRBJ1-6; the D gene is possibly TRBD1 (5 bases). Germline lookup yields CDR1 SGHTA and CDR2 FQGNSA. The CDR3 covers 15 residues. The complete variable domain, with remaining parts taken from reference TRBV7-2 and TRBJ1-6, reads GAGVSQSPSNKVTEKGKDVELRCDPISGHTALYWYRQSLGQGLEFLIYFQGNSAPDKSGLPSDRFSAERTGGSVSTLTIQRTQQEDSAVYLCASSLGGTYYSPLHFGNGTRLTVT.